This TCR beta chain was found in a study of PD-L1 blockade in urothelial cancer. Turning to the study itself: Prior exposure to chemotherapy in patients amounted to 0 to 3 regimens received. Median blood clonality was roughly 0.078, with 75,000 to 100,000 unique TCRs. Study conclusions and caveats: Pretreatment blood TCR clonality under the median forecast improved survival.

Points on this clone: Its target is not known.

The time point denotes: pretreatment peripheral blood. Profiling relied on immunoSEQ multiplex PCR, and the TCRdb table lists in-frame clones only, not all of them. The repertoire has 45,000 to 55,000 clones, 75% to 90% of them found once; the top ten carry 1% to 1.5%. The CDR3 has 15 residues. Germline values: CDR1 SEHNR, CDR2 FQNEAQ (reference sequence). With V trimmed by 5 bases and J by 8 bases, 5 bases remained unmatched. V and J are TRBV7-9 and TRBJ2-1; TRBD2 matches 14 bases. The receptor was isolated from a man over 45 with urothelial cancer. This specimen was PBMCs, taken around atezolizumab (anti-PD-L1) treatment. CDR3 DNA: TGTGCCAGCAGCAGACTAGCGGGGGGGCATGATGAGCAGTTCTTC. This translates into CASSRLAGGHDEQFF.